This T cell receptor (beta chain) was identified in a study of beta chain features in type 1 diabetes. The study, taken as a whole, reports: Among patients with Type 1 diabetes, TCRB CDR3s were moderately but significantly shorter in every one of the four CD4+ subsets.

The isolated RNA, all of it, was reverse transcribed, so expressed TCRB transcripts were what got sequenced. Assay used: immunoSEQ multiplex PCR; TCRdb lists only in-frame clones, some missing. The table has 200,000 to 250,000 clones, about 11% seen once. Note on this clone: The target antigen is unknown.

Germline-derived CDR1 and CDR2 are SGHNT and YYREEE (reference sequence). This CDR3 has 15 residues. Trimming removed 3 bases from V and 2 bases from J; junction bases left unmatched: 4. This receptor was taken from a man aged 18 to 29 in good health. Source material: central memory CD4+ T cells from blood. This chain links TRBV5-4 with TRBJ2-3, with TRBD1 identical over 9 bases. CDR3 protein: CASSWGQGYTDTQYF. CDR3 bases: TGTGCCAGCAGCTGGGGACAGGGTTACACAGATACGCAGTATTTT.